Listed below are T cell receptor beta chains from one sample, sequenced in a study of cytomegalovirus exposure and HLA in healthy donors. Sequencing used immunoSEQ multiplex PCR; TCRdb keeps in-frame clones, though not all of them. Among approximately 170,000 clones, around four fifths were seen once, and the ten largest hold under 2.5%. Sequenced material: PBMCs. The source of these receptors is a man aged 25 to 40 in good health and CMV-seropositive. Both conserved end residues are part of each CDR3. D genes are given only for firm matches. Not every row has a clone size; where given, it reads once, few, many or a size class.

v_gene	j_gene	abundance	d_gene	CDR3aa	CDR3nt
TRBV4-3	TRBJ1-1	-	TRBD1	CASSHRTGEVYTEAFF	TGCGCCAGCAGCCACCGGACAGGGGAAGTGTACACTGAAGCTTTCTTT
TRBV4-3	TRBJ2-5	-	TRBD2	CASSQISGLAETQYF	TGCGCCAGCAGCCAAATCTCGGGACTAGCGGAGACCCAGTACTTC
TRBV2	TRBJ1-5	many	TRBD1	CASSWTGGNQPQHF	TGTGCCAGCAGTTGGACAGGGGGTAATCAGCCCCAGCATTTT
TRBV5-5	TRBJ1-4	once	-	CASSSEGEKLFF	TGTGCCAGCAGCTCTGAGGGTGAAAAACTGTTTTTT
TRBV27	TRBJ1-6	many	-	CASKGVGSPLHF	TGTGCCAGCAAGGGGGTCGGGTCACCCCTCCACTTT
TRBV5-1	TRBJ1-4	-	TRBD1	CASSVRRGQINEKLFF	TGCGCCAGCAGCGTACGAAGGGGACAGATAAATGAAAAACTGTTTTTT
TRBV6-5	TRBJ2-7	-	TRBD1	CASSRDRGEQYF	TGTGCCAGCAGCAGGGACAGGGGCGAGCAGTACTTC
TRBV19	TRBJ2-3	-	-	CASTGQGGDTQYF	TGTGCCAGTACGGGGCAGGGGGGAGATACGCAGTATTTT
TRBV5-1	TRBJ1-6	-	-	CASSPDSLDNSPLHF	TGCGCCAGCAGCCCCGACAGCCTTGACAATTCACCCCTCCACTTT
TRBV6-6	TRBJ2-7	-	TRBD1	CASSDPGQDPYEQYF	TGTGCCAGCAGTGACCCGGGACAGGATCCCTACGAGCAGTACTTC
TRBV9	TRBJ1-2	once	TRBD1	CASSVDPRDSANYGYTF	TGTGCCAGCAGCGTAGACCCGAGGGACAGCGCTAACTATGGCTACACCTTC
TRBV6-8	TRBJ2-1	-	-	CASRGLITWNEQFF	TGTGCCAGCCGTGGGCTCATTACGTGGAATGAGCAGTTCTTC
TRBV2	TRBJ1-6	-	TRBD1	CASSEGQGESPLHF	TGTGCCAGCAGTGAAGGACAGGGGGAATCACCCCTCCACTTT
TRBV19	TRBJ2-1	-	TRBD1	CASSVDRGRYNEQFF	TGTGCCAGTAGTGTCGACAGGGGAAGGTACAATGAGCAGTTCTTC
TRBV27	TRBJ1-3	-	TRBD1	CASRALPAQGATGNTIYF	TGTGCCAGCAGGGCCTTACCCGCGCAGGGGGCTACCGGAAACACCATATATTTT
TRBV19	TRBJ1-2	-	-	CASSITNGAGVATARYGYTF	TGTGCCAGTAGTATCACCAACGGAGCCGGGGTGGCCACAGCAAGGTATGGCTACACCTTC
TRBV5-1	TRBJ2-7	-	-	CASSLGHQNYYEQYF	TGCGCCAGCAGCTTGGGACACCAGAATTACTACGAGCAGTACTTC
TRBV7-2	TRBJ1-3	-	-	CASSPGKAGNTIYF	TGTGCCAGCAGCCCGGGGAAAGCTGGAAACACCATATATTTT
TRBV14	TRBJ2-3	-	TRBD1	CASSRYRGRSTDTQYF	TGTGCCAGCAGCCGATACAGGGGAAGGAGCACAGATACGCAGTATTTT
TRBV30	TRBJ1-2	-	-	CASRPGNYGYTF	TGTGCCTCGCGTCCGGGTAACTATGGCTACACCTTC
TRBV10-3	TRBJ2-3	-	TRBD2	CAISDASSGGGSTDTQYF	TGTGCCATCAGTGATGCCTCTAGCGGGGGTGGGAGCACAGATACGCAGTATTTT
TRBV7-9	TRBJ2-5	-	-	CASSASGETQYF	TGTGCCAGCAGCGCCTCGGGGGAGACCCAGTACTTC
TRBV9	TRBJ2-2	-	TRBD1	CASSGQGTGELFF	TGTGCCAGCAGCGGACAGGGCACCGGGGAGCTGTTTTTT
TRBV29-1	TRBJ1-2	-	TRBD1	CSVQNRGENGYTF	TGCAGCGTCCAAAACAGGGGGGAGAATGGCTACACCTTC
TRBV2	TRBJ1-1	-	-	CASSEMGNEAFF	TGTGCCAGCAGTGAAATGGGCAACGAAGCTTTCTTT
TRBV9	TRBJ1-5	-	TRBD1	CASSGDRGYAAIHSNQPQHF	TGTGCCAGCAGCGGCGACAGGGGATACGCCGCGATCCATAGCAATCAGCCCCAGCATTTT
TRBV5-1	TRBJ2-7	-	-	CASSFGQTYEQYF	TGCGCCAGCAGCTTTGGACAGACCTACGAGCAGTACTTC
TRBV7-8	TRBJ1-5	-	TRBD1	CASSFEGARDQPQHF	TGTGCCAGCAGTTTTGAGGGGGCTCGGGATCAGCCCCAGCATTTT
TRBV30	TRBJ1-2	-	-	CAWWRGPGSAIAF	TGTGCCTGGTGGCGCGGGCCCGGCTCTGCGATCGCCTTC
TRBV4-1	TRBJ1-4	once	-	CASSQGQARGNEKLFF	TGCGCCAGCAGCCAAGGACAGGCGCGAGGTAATGAAAAACTGTTTTTT
TRBV7-8	TRBJ2-1	-	TRBD2	CASSFVGGTSYNEQFF	TGTGCCAGCAGCTTCGTGGGGGGGACGTCCTACAATGAGCAGTTCTTC
TRBV6-1	TRBJ1-6	-	-	CASRRGAQESPLHF	TGTGCCAGCAGACGCGGGGCGCAGGAATCACCCCTCCACTTT
TRBV6-5	TRBJ2-1	-	-	CASSYGQNEQFF	TGTGCCAGCAGTTACGGTCAGAATGAGCAGTTCTTC
TRBV9	TRBJ1-5	-	-	CASSVGLANQPQHF	TGTGCCAGCAGCGTAGGACTGGCCAATCAGCCCCAGCATTTT
TRBV5-1	TRBJ1-5	-	-	CASSLGPGQNNQPQHF	TGCGCCAGCAGCTTGGGTCCAGGGCAAAACAATCAGCCCCAGCATTTT
TRBV25-1	TRBJ1-2	-	-	CASSDQGPYGYTF	TGTGCCAGCAGTGATCAGGGGCCCTATGGCTACACCTTC
TRBV6-4	TRBJ1-1	-	TRBD1	CASSVGQGDTEAFF	TGTGCCAGCAGTGTAGGCCAGGGGGACACTGAAGCTTTCTTT
TRBV10-1	TRBJ2-7	-	TRBD1	CASSEGTGGENEQYF	TGCGCCAGCAGTGAAGGGACAGGGGGAGAGAACGAGCAGTACTTC
TRBV14	TRBJ2-2	-	TRBD1	CASSQLGQGAGELFF	TGTGCCAGCAGCCAACTGGGACAGGGAGCCGGGGAGCTGTTTTTT
TRBV7-8	TRBJ1-1	-	TRBD1	CASSLLTGVLNTEAFF	TGTGCCAGCAGCTTGTTAACAGGGGTTTTAAACACTGAAGCTTTCTTT
TRBV7-8	TRBJ1-1	once	-	CASSLGGGAAGHTEAFF	TGTGCCAGCAGCTTAGGCGGGGGCGCCGCGGGGCACACTGAAGCTTTCTTT
TRBV7-2	TRBJ2-1	-	-	CASSLGSGGGREQFF	TGTGCCAGCAGCTTAGGAAGTGGAGGGGGCCGTGAGCAGTTCTTC
TRBV6-6	TRBJ2-1	-	TRBD2	CASEAGGSNEQFF	TGTGCCAGCGAGGCAGGCGGGAGCAATGAGCAGTTCTTC
TRBV7-2	TRBJ1-3	few	TRBD1	CASSSRTGRGNTIYF	TGTGCCAGCAGCTCGCGGACAGGGCGGGGAAACACCATATATTTT
TRBV18	TRBJ2-2	-	TRBD2	CASSQRGDDTGELFF	TGTGCCAGCTCACAGCGGGGGGATGACACCGGGGAGCTGTTTTTT
TRBV6-5	TRBJ1-1	-	-	CASSYSPQLEAFF	TGTGCCAGCAGTTACTCCCCCCAGTTGGAAGCTTTCTTT
TRBV29-1	TRBJ1-1	-	TRBD1	CSVGQSNTEAFF	TGCAGCGTGGGACAGTCGAACACTGAAGCTTTCTTT
TRBV5-1	TRBJ1-2	-	TRBD1	CASSYTGGLDGYTF	TGCGCCAGCAGCTACACAGGGGGCCTCGATGGCTACACCTTC
TRBV5-1	TRBJ1-6	-	-	CASSSPGGAEYRSPLHF	TGCGCCAGCAGCTCCCCCGGTGGGGCGGAATACCGTTCACCCCTCCACTTT
TRBV4-1	TRBJ2-2	once	-	CASSQPVSGELFF	TGCGCCAGCAGCCAACCCGTCTCGGGGGAGCTGTTTTTT
TRBV19	TRBJ1-2	few	-	CASSTTAWGESGYTF	TGTGCCAGTAGTACGACGGCCTGGGGAGAGAGTGGCTACACCTTC
TRBV6-5	TRBJ1-1	-	TRBD1	CASSRTGVGSTEAFF	TGTGCCAGCAGTAGGACAGGGGTGGGGAGCACTGAAGCTTTCTTT
TRBV4-2	TRBJ1-5	-	-	CASSQAGYSNQPQHF	TGTGCCAGCAGCCAAGCAGGCTACAGCAATCAGCCCCAGCATTTT
TRBV19	TRBJ2-4	once	TRBD2	CASSRLAGSLAKNIQYF	TGTGCCAGTAGTAGGCTAGCGGGGTCCCTAGCCAAAAACATTCAGTACTTC
TRBV5-6	TRBJ2-1	-	TRBD2	CASSLESGGARYEQFF	TGTGCCAGCAGCTTGGAGAGCGGGGGGGCCCGGTATGAGCAGTTCTTC
TRBV5-1	TRBJ2-1	-	TRBD2	CASSLETSGGGSEQFF	TGCGCCAGCAGCTTGGAGACTAGCGGGGGGGGCAGTGAGCAGTTCTTC
TRBV5-4	TRBJ1-3	once	-	CASSARQETGNTIYF	TGTGCCAGCAGCGCCCGACAGGAGACTGGAAACACCATATATTTT
TRBV4-3	TRBJ2-6	-	-	CASSQGAGPVSGANVLTF	TGCGCCAGCAGCCAGGGGGCCGGACCGGTCTCTGGGGCCAACGTCCTGACTTTC